This TCR beta chain appears in the sequencing data of a study of blood T cells in healthy people across ages. General observations from the study: Roughly linear declines in TCR beta diversity per million T cells occurred with age. Unsorted PBMC input precluded a conclusive naive versus antigen-experienced comparison. Aged donors had fewer naive CD4+ cells and lower diversity than long-lived donors.

The CDR3 loop spans 14 amino acids. Germline V gene sequence: CDR1 SEHNR, CDR2 FQNEAQ (reference sequence). V was cut by 4 bases and J by 4 bases, with 13 bases left in between. Samples each had at least 5 micrograms of total RNA extracted. As regards this clonotype: Antigen specificity is unknown.

Primed by a sample-barcoded 5' primer and a J-beta primer mix, a second PCR proceeded for about 6 to 11 cycles. MiXCR, run by TCRdb on the 5' RACE reads, gives a single entry per CDR3 protein. The sample lists about 680,000 distinct CDR3 sequences; about 52% were seen once. The receptor's source is a woman in her sixties in good health. Sample: blood. J is TRBJ1-2 and V is TRBV7-9, with D maybe TRBD1 (5 bases). The CDR3 bases are TGTGCCAGCAGCTGGGAACAGGCATCCTATGGCTACACCTTC. Translating it yields CASSWEQASYGYTF.